This is a list of T cell receptor beta chains from one sample in a study of blood T cell repertoires in COVID-19. Generated by immunoSEQ multiplex PCR, the TCRdb table keeps only in-frame clones and is missing some. The sample shows about 150,000 clones, approximately 81% of them seen only once. Sequenced sample: peripheral blood. The source of these receptors is a woman aged 60-75 years with COVID-19, enrolled during active disease. CDR3s include the opening cysteine and the closing phenylalanine or tryptophan. D genes are given only for firm matches. Size is omitted from some rows. Given values are once, few, many or a class for expanded clones.

V gene	clone size	J gene	D gene	CDR3 protein	CDR3 DNA
TRBV5-4	-	TRBJ1-2	-	CASSQGTVQGGYTF	TGTGCCAGCAGCCAGGGGACGGTACAGGGTGGCTACACCTTC
TRBV6-1	-	TRBJ1-4	TRBD1	CASSELGAGGNEKLFF	TGTGCCAGCAGTGAACTTGGGGCAGGGGGAAATGAAAAACTGTTTTTT
TRBV19	-	TRBJ1-1	TRBD1	CASSPLTGAGNTEAFF	TGTGCCAGTAGTCCGTTGACAGGGGCAGGGAACACTGAAGCTTTCTTT
TRBV7-9	few	TRBJ1-1	TRBD1	CASSGDRGNTEAFF	TGTGCCAGCAGCGGGGACAGGGGGAACACTGAAGCTTTCTTT
TRBV11-2	-	TRBJ2-1	TRBD2	CASSLLAGGFFVNEQFF	TGTGCCAGCAGCTTGTTAGCGGGGGGATTTTTCGTCAATGAGCAGTTCTTC
TRBV2	-	TRBJ1-5	TRBD1	CASTRDRVFQPQHF	TGTGCCAGCACCCGGGACAGGGTATTTCAGCCCCAGCATTTT
TRBV7-6	-	TRBJ1-3	TRBD1	CASSLVATGIGQGANTIYF	TGTGCCAGCAGCTTAGTCGCTACTGGGATTGGACAGGGGGCGAACACCATATATTTT
TRBV6-5	-	TRBJ1-6	-	CASSLYRDARSPLHF	TGTGCCAGCAGTTTATACAGGGATGCGCGGTCACCCCTCCACTTT
TRBV21-1	-	TRBJ2-1	-	CASSRDRGCNEQFF	TGTGCCAGCAGCCGGGACAGGGGTTGCAATGAGCAGTTCTTC
TRBV19	-	TRBJ1-5	-	CASSARQGNQPQHF	TGTGCCAGTAGTGCTCGACAGGGCAATCAGCCCCAGCATTTT
TRBV6-5	-	TRBJ1-6	-	CASSYENSPLHF	TGTGCCAGCAGTTACGAGAATTCACCCCTCCACTTT
TRBV2	-	TRBJ2-2	-	CASSLYRTNTGELFF	TGTGCCAGCAGCCTCTACAGGACGAACACCGGGGAGCTGTTTTTT
TRBV14	-	TRBJ1-1	TRBD1	CASSFRQGSPLDTEAFF	TGTGCCAGCAGCTTTCGACAGGGGTCCCCCCTGGACACTGAAGCTTTCTTT
TRBV28	-	TRBJ2-3	TRBD2	CASSFGLAGLTQYF	TGTGCCAGCAGTTTCGGGCTAGCGGGTCTTACGCAGTATTTT
TRBV5-1	-	TRBJ1-1	-	CASSLGERRRNTEAFF	TGCGCCAGCAGCTTGGGCGAGCGACGTCGGAACACTGAAGCTTTCTTT
TRBV19	once	TRBJ1-2	TRBD1	CASSTDRARNYGYTF	TGTGCCAGTAGTACCGACAGGGCCCGAAACTATGGCTACACCTTC
TRBV5-1	-	TRBJ2-6	-	CASSLGGDANVLTF	TGCGCCAGCAGCTTAGGAGGTGATGCCAACGTCCTGACTTTC
TRBV9	-	TRBJ2-3	TRBD2	CASSLSGVYTDTQYF	TGTGCCAGCAGCCTTAGCGGGGTGTACACAGATACGCAGTATTTT
TRBV24-1	-	TRBJ2-1	TRBD1	CATSDFRQGKQFF	TGTGCCACCAGTGATTTTCGACAGGGCAAGCAGTTCTTC
TRBV19	-	TRBJ2-2	TRBD2	CASSSGGAATGELFF	TGTGCCAGTAGTAGCGGGGGGGCCGCCACCGGGGAGCTGTTTTTT
TRBV10-3	once	TRBJ1-1	-	CAISDGFQGVEAFF	TGTGCCATCAGTGACGGGTTCCAGGGTGTTGAAGCTTTCTTT
TRBV5-5	-	TRBJ1-1	-	CASSFSGTVNTEAFF	TGTGCCAGCAGCTTCTCCGGGACTGTGAACACTGAAGCTTTCTTT
TRBV13	-	TRBJ1-1	-	CASSSRDFLGDTEAFF	TGTGCCAGCAGCTCCCGGGACTTCCTTGGGGACACTGAAGCTTTCTTT
TRBV7-2	-	TRBJ1-5	-	CASSFQTYSNQPQHF	TGTGCCAGCAGCTTTCAGACTTATAGCAATCAGCCCCAGCATTTT
TRBV2	-	TRBJ1-5	-	CASSREGLMYQPQHF	TGTGCCAGTAGTAGGGAGGGTCTGATGTATCAGCCCCAGCATTTT
TRBV6-1	few	TRBJ1-1	-	CASSDHRGGGTEAFF	TGTGCCAGCAGTGACCATAGGGGAGGTGGCACTGAAGCTTTCTTT
TRBV27	-	TRBJ1-2	-	CASSVSRQIGYGYTF	TGTGCCAGCAGTGTCTCACGACAGATTGGTTATGGCTACACCTTC
TRBV11-3	-	TRBJ2-1	TRBD2	CASSLTGGTWEQFF	TGTGCCAGCAGCTTAACGGGAGGGACTTGGGAGCAGTTCTTC
TRBV7-2	-	TRBJ1-5	-	CASSPQRNQPQHF	TGTGCCAGCAGCCCCCAGAGGAATCAGCCCCAGCATTTT
TRBV3-1/TRBV3-2	few	TRBJ2-2	-	CASSRATGGAGELFF	TGTGCCAGCAGCCGGGCTACAGGGGGGGCCGGGGAGCTGTTTTTT
TRBV7-9	few	TRBJ1-1	-	CASSSPDTEAFF	TGTGCCAGCAGCTCTCCGGACACTGAAGCTTTCTTT
TRBV2	once	TRBJ1-2	TRBD1	CASSEGQGGYGYTF	TGTGCCAGCAGTGAGGGACAGGGCGGCTATGGCTACACCTTC
TRBV7-9	-	TRBJ2-3	-	CASSLATQAPTDTQYF	TGTGCCAGCAGCTTAGCAACCCAAGCCCCCACAGATACGCAGTATTTT
TRBV7-3	-	TRBJ1-2	-	CASSLDGSGTNYGYTF	TGTGCCAGCAGCTTAGATGGCTCAGGTACTAACTATGGCTACACCTTC
TRBV13	-	TRBJ2-2	-	CASSLGGGIGGTGELFF	TGTGCCAGCAGCTTAGGTGGGGGCATCGGAGGCACCGGGGAGCTGTTTTTT
TRBV15	-	TRBJ1-2	-	CATSSRDQANYGYTF	TGTGCCACCAGTTCCAGGGATCAAGCTAACTATGGCTACACCTTC
TRBV18	-	TRBJ1-1	-	CASSPMEGMNTEAFF	TGTGCCAGCTCACCAATGGAGGGGATGAACACTGAAGCTTTCTTT
TRBV30	-	TRBJ2-5	-	CAWSLFRQGQETQYF	TGTGCCTGGAGCCTCTTTCGGCAGGGACAAGAGACCCAGTACTTC
TRBV7-2	-	TRBJ1-2	TRBD1	CASSLGGTGPGYGYTF	TGTGCCAGCAGCTTAGGGGGGACAGGGCCTGGGTATGGCTACACCTTC
TRBV18	-	TRBJ1-1	TRBD1	CASSSDRGPSEAFF	TGTGCCAGCTCATCGGACAGGGGGCCTTCTGAAGCTTTCTTT
TRBV6-4	-	TRBJ2-1	-	CASSEEVNNEQFF	TGTGCCAGCAGTGAGGAGGTTAACAATGAGCAGTTCTTC
TRBV5-6	-	TRBJ2-1	-	CASSYEPQGRSYNEQFF	TGTGCCAGCAGCTATGAACCGCAGGGAAGGTCCTACAATGAGCAGTTCTTC